Given below is one T cell receptor (beta chain) in context. This sample was included in a study of T cells after somatic rescue of genetic block. Data came from immunoSEQ multiplex PCR; TCRdb stores just in-frame clones and leaves some out. The data show approximately 14,000 clones, about three quarters seen once. The CDR3 is 15 residues long. Germline values: CDR1 SEHNR, CDR2 FQNEAQ (reference sequence). Trimming left V 2 bases short and J 0 bases short, with 8 bases between. The origin of this receptor is a man between 18 and 29 years old. This chain uses TRBV7-9 with TRBJ2-1, with a tentative D call TRBD2 (5 bases). Sequencing input: peripheral blood mononuclear cells (PBMCs). CDR3 DNA: TGTGCCAGCAGCTTAAAAGCGGTCTCCTACAATGAGCAGTTCTTC. Translated: CASSLKAVSYNEQFF. Using reference TRBV7-9 and TRBJ2-1 for the parts outside the CDR3, the full variable domain is DTGVSQNPRHKITKRGQNVTFRCDPISEHNRLYWYRQTLGQGPEFLTYFQNEAQLEKSRLLSDRFSAERPKGSFSTLEIQRTEQGDSAMYLCASSLKAVSYNEQFFGPGTRLTVL.